Below, 20 T cell receptor beta chains from the same sample are listed, as sequenced in a study of blood T cells in healthy people across ages. With a J-beta primer mix and a sample-barcoded 5' primer, a second PCR ran about 7 to 12 cycles. From the 5' RACE reads, TCRdb called clonotypes with MiXCR, one entry per CDR3 protein. Of 600,000 or so distinct CDR3 sequences listed, 21% are singletons. The specimen was blood. Every receptor here comes from a man between 65 and 80 years old in good health.

This clonotype has ten or more counts. This chain connects TRBV24-1 to TRBJ2-2, with 7 bases lining up with TRBD1. V lost 3 bases and J lost 4; bases outside the gene matches: 1. Germline CDR1 KGHDR, CDR2 SFDVKD. This CDR3 region has 14 residues. CDR3 bases: TGTGCCACCAGTGATCACAGGGGCACCGGGGAGCTGTTTTTT. Amino acids: CATSDHRGTGELFF.

The chain carries TRBV6-5 and TRBJ2-1; 7 bases match TRBD2. The J call may not be correct, given that the DNA end is closer to TRBJ2-5. Germline CDR1 reads MNHEY; CDR2 reads SVGAGI. The CDR3 contains 14 residues. The DNA of the CDR3 is TGTGCCAGCAGTTACAGCGGGAAGAAAGAGACCCAGTACTTC. Protein sequence: CASSYSGKKETQYF.

The J gene is TRBJ2-2, the V gene TRBV28; 10 nucleotides line up with TRBD2. With V trimmed by 10 bases and J by 6 bases, 14 bases remained unmatched. Per germline, CDR1 MDHEN and CDR2 SYDVKM. The CDR3 is 16 residues long. CDR3 coding DNA: TGTGCCATTCAGGGAGCGGGAGGGCCTGAGTCCGGGGAGCTGTTTTTT. This sequence encodes CAIQGAGGPESGELFF.

This clonotype was detected only a few times. V is TRBV20-1 and J is TRBJ1-1; D is undetermined. CDR3 length: 13 amino acids. Trimming removed 3 bases from V and 1 base from J, with 9 bases in between. Germline loops: CDR1 DFQATT, CDR2 SNEGSKA (reference sequence). The chain's CDR3 is CSASFGRNTEAFF. For the CDR3, the DNA is TGCAGTGCTAGTTTTGGGAGGAACACTGAAGCTTTCTTT.

This clonotype was recorded a few times. As DNA, the CDR3 is TGTGCCAGCAGTACAGCCTTCACAGATACGCAGTATTTT. This gives the protein CASSTAFTDTQYF. This chain uses TRBV27 with TRBJ2-3, with D unclear. CDR3 length: 13 residues. The ends were cut back, 5 bases at V and 2 bases at J, with 8 bases in the middle. Germline V gives CDR1 MNHEY, CDR2 SMNVEV (reference sequence).

In its sample, this clonotype was seen a few times. The chain is built from TRBV20-1 and TRBJ1-3, with 8 bases identical to TRBD1. CDR1 is DFQATT and CDR2 is SNEGSKA in the germline V gene (reference sequence). The CDR3 is 13 residues long. V was pared by 5 bases and J by 4 bases, with 4 bases of the junction left unmatched. DNA of the CDR3: TGCAGTGCTGAACAGGGGGTCGGAAACACCATATATTTT. Encoded protein: CSAEQGVGNTIYF.

The genes are TRBV7-3 and TRBJ1-1; 10 nucleotides line up with TRBD1. Germline CDR1 reads SGHTA; CDR2 reads FQGTGA. The length of the CDR3 is 14 residues. The V segment lost 5 bases and the J segment 6 bases; nucleotides outside the gene matches: 6. CDR3 in DNA: TGTGCCAGCAGCGCCCGGGACAGGGGCGCTGAAGCTTTCTTT. This codes for CASSARDRGAEAFF.

This clonotype was seen a few times. The CDR3 here is CSARGATGAETQYF. The CDR3, as DNA: TGCAGTGCTAGAGGGGCGACAGGTGCGGAGACCCAGTACTTC. This chain connects TRBV20-1 to TRBJ2-1, with D perhaps matching TRBD1 (6 bases). The end of the DNA aligns better with TRBJ2-5, so the J call may be wrong. Germline lookup yields CDR1 DFQATT and CDR2 SNEGSKA (reference sequence). The CDR3 covers 14 residues.

This clonotype was counted between two and nine times. The chain has TRBV5-1 and TRBJ1-1; TRBD1 matches at 7 bases. Germline V CDR1 and CDR2: SGHRS, YFSETQ. Unmatched junction bases numbered 2, after V lost 2 bases and J lost 1 base. The CDR3 is 14 residues long. The DNA for the CDR3 is TGCGCCAGCAGCTTAACAGGGGAGAACACTGAAGCTTTCTTT. Its protein is CASSLTGENTEAFF.

The J gene is TRBJ2-6, the V gene TRBV29-1; the D gene is possibly TRBD1 (7 bases). The CDR3 is 17 residues long. CDR1 and CDR2 (germline): SQVTM, ANQGSEA. The germline V and J ends were trimmed by 7 bases and 0 bases, with 19 bases remaining between them. The CDR3 loop is CSAEGAGAYSGANVLTF. CDR3 in DNA: TGCAGCGCGGAGGGGGCAGGGGCCTACTCTGGGGCCAACGTCCTGACTTTC.

This chain connects TRBV20-1 to TRBJ2-5; tentative D call: TRBD2 (5 bases). The J call may be incorrect, as the DNA end agrees better with TRBJ2-1. Germline V gene data show CDR1 as DFQATT and CDR2 as SNEGSKA (reference sequence). This CDR3 is 13 amino acids long. DNA of the CDR3: TGCAGCACTGAAGACGCGGCACGGGGTGAGCAGTTCTTC. It specifies CSTEDAARGEQFF.

This chain connects TRBV27 to TRBJ1-2; TRBD1 is a possible D gene (6 bases). Germline CDR1 is MNHEY and CDR2 is SMNVEV (reference sequence). Trimming shortened V by 1 base and J by 4 bases, and 13 bases separated the two germline ends. The CDR3 is made up of 15 amino acids. The CDR3 region has the DNA TGTGCCAGCAGTTTATGGGGGGGGGCAAGCTATGGCTACACCTTC. It is translated as CASSLWGGASYGYTF.

This clonotype turned up a few times. The V call is TRBV10-2, the J call TRBJ2-2; D not resolved. The CDR3 is made up of 13 amino acids. The ends were cut back, 2 bases at V and 3 bases at J, with 4 bases in the middle. CDR1 and CDR2 (germline): WSHSY, SAAADI. CDR3 DNA sequence: TGCGCCAGCAGTGAGACCTACACCGGGGAGCTGTTTTTT. Translation gives CASSETYTGELFF.

The CDR3 DNA sequence: TGTGCCAGCAGTGAATTGCCCGGGCGAGGGACCGGGGAGCTGTTTTTT. Translating gives CASSELPGRGTGELFF. This rearrangement joins TRBV25-1 to TRBJ2-2, with D possibly matching TRBD2 (5 bases). The CDR3 runs 16 residues. Germline lookup yields CDR1 MGHDK and CDR2 SYGVNS. V lost 1 base and J lost 5, with 14 bases in between. The whole variable domain, remainder taken from reference TRBV25-1 and TRBJ2-2, is EADIYQTPRYLVIGTGKKITLECSQTMGHDKMYWYQQDPGMELHLIHYSYGVNSTEKGDLSSESTVSRIRTEHFPLTLESARPSHTSQYLCASSELPGRGTGELFFGEGSRLTVL.

This clonotype was detected only a few times. CDR3 residues: CSARDNEIRNEQFF. CDR3 in DNA: TGCAGTGCTAGAGATAACGAAATCAGGAATGAGCAGTTCTTC. The chain recombines TRBV20-1 with TRBJ2-1; D remains unclear. The germline V gene has CDR1 DFQATT and CDR2 SNEGSKA (reference sequence). The V gene lost 0 bases and the J gene lost 7 bases, with 13 bases spanning the gap. This CDR3 has 14 amino acids.

The V call is TRBV9, the J call TRBJ1-4; TRBD1 matches at 7 bases. Germline values: CDR1 SGDLS, CDR2 YYNGEE. This CDR3 spans 15 amino acids. Unmatched junction bases numbered 7, after V lost 3 bases and J lost 5 bases. The CDR3 sequence is CASSASGQPNEKLFF. DNA for the CDR3: TGTGCCAGCAGCGCTTCGGGACAGCCGAATGAAAAACTGTTTTTT.

Ten or more counts support this clonotype. The chain has TRBV24-1 and TRBJ2-2; D unclear. V lost 3 bases and J lost 5, with 15 bases in between. The germline V gene encodes CDR1 KGHDR and CDR2 SFDVKD. The CDR3 is 16 residues long. The CDR3 DNA follows: TGTGCCACCAGTGATACCCCGGTATTTGGGACCGGGGAGCTGTTTTTT. It is translated as CATSDTPVFGTGELFF.

This chain links TRBV28 with TRBJ2-1; D ambiguous. The CDR3 is 16 residues long. Germline V gives CDR1 MDHEN, CDR2 SYDVKM. V was clipped by 2 bases and J by 0 bases, with 11 bases between them. This CDR3 reads CASSLGKGSSYNEQFF. Written as DNA, the CDR3 is TGTGCCAGCAGTTTAGGGAAGGGCAGCTCCTACAATGAGCAGTTCTTC.

The V gene is TRBV20-1, the J gene TRBJ2-5; 11 bases align to TRBD2. With the DNA end fitting TRBJ2-1 better, the J assignment may be wrong. The germline CDR1 and CDR2 sequences are DFQATT and SNEGSKA (reference sequence). CDR3 length: 13 residues. The CDR3 here is CSAQTSGINEQFF. Here the CDR3 DNA reads TGCAGTGCTCAGACTAGCGGGATAAATGAGCAGTTCTTC.

The chain employs TRBV5-1 and TRBJ2-1, with 11 bases identical to TRBD2. Germline assignment: CDR1 SGHRS and CDR2 YFSETQ. The CDR3 runs to 15 residues. V trimming: 0 bases; J trimming: 5 bases; junction bases outside the gene matches: 1. CDR3 in amino acids: CASSLALAGDNEQFF. The CDR3 DNA sequence: TGCGCCAGCAGCTTGGCACTAGCGGGAGACAATGAGCAGTTCTTC.